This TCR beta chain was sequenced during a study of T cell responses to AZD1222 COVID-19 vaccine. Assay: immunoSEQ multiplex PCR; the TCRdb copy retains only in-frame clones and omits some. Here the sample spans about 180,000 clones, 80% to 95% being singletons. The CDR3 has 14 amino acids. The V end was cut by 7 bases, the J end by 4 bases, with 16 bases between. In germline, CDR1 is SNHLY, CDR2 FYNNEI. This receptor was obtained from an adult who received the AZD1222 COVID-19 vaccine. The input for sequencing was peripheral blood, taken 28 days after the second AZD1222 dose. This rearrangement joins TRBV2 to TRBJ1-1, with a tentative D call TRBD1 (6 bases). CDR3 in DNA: TGTGCCAGCACTGCCGGACAGCGAGGCACTGAAGCTTTCTTT. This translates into CASTAGQRGTEAFF.